These 3 T cell receptor beta chains were sequenced from one sample in a study of T cells in Graves' hyperthyroidism and ophthalmopathy. Regions amplified from RNA transcripts were the TCR beta CDR3 regions. HTBI primers were used for first-round RT-PCR of the TCR CDR3. Using its own MiXCR run on the multiplex PCR reads, TCRdb lists one record per CDR3 protein. Altogether fewer than 700,000 distinct CDR3 sequences are present, 15% to 20% being singletons, with the ten largest covering about 16%. Specimen: blood. The receptors derive from a young woman with Graves' ophthalmopathy.

This clonotype has at least ten counts. The CDR3 nucleotides are TGTGCCAGCAGTTTTTCGAGGGAAAGCCGCACAGATACGCAGTATTTT. This encodes CASSFSRESRTDTQYF. This chain connects TRBV27 to TRBJ2-3, with D possibly matching TRBD2 (5 bases). CDR3 length: 16 amino acids. V gave up 3 bases and J gave up 1 base, with 14 bases separating them. CDR1 and CDR2 (germline): MNHEY, SMNVEV (reference sequence).

This clonotype was observed many times. J is TRBJ1-1 and V is TRBV28; 8 bases match TRBD1. Trimming took 6 bases from V and 1 from J; bases not matched to a gene: 13. CDR3 length equals 17 residues. Germline V gene sequence: CDR1 MDHEN, CDR2 SYDVKM. The CDR3 loop reads CASRRTGPNWTNTEAFF. As DNA, the CDR3 is TGTGCCAGCAGAAGGACAGGGCCCAATTGGACGAACACTGAAGCTTTCTTT.

The chain recombines TRBV5-1 with TRBJ1-1, with a tentative D call TRBD1 (6 bases). Germline V gives CDR1 SGHRS, CDR2 YFSETQ. The CDR3 is 14 residues long. Trimming removed 5 bases at V and 1 base at J, with 12 bases between. In DNA, the CDR3 is TGCGCCAGCAGAGGGGGGGCCGGGAACACTGAAGCTTTCTTT. Residues: CASRGGAGNTEAFF. Drawing the rest from reference TRBV5-1 and TRBJ1-1, the complete variable domain is KAGVTQTPRYLIKTRGQQVTLSCSPISGHRSVSWYQQTPGQGLQFLFEYFSETQRNKGNFPGRFSGRQFSNSRSEMNVSTLELGDSALYLCASRGGAGNTEAFFGQGTRLTVV.